A single sample gave rise to the 10 T cell receptor beta chains below, sequenced in a study of T cells after yellow fever vaccination. From the 5' RACE reads, TCRdb called clonotypes with MiXCR, one entry per CDR3 protein. The sample includes roughly 330,000 distinct CDR3 sequences, 6.5% to 8.5% of them seen just once. The sequences come from PBMCs, collected more than 35 days after the first yellow fever vaccination. Source of these receptors: a man aged 18 to 30 who received the YFV17D yellow fever vaccine.

In this sample, this clonotype turned up a few times. The genes are TRBV4-3 and TRBJ1-6; possibly TRBD1 for D (6 bases). Trimming pared 1 base from V and 7 bases from J, leaving 11 bases between. Germline loops: CDR1 LGHNA, CDR2 YSLEER. The CDR3 loop spans 15 amino acids. In DNA, the CDR3 is TGCGCCAGCAGCCAAGGCCACAGGGCGAATTCACCCCTCCACTTT. Residues: CASSQGHRANSPLHF.

This clonotype was picked up a small number of times. V is TRBV6-5 and J is TRBJ1-2, with TRBD1 matching 9 bases. The CDR3 has 12 amino acids. V shed 6 bases, J shed 14 bases, and the junction held 10 bases outside the gene matches. Germline values: CDR1 MNHEY, CDR2 SVGAGI. CDR3 sequence: CASRTGGSLNTF. CDR3 coding DNA: TGTGCCAGCAGGACAGGGGGGAGTCTAAATACCTTC.

This clonotype was counted ten times or more. The chain carries TRBV11-2 and TRBJ1-1, with a weak D call TRBD1 (5 bases). V lost 2 bases and J 5 bases, leaving 9 bases between the germline ends. The V gene's germline CDR1 is SGHAT and CDR2 FQNNGV. The CDR3 extends over 13 amino acids. The chain's CDR3 is CASSLSAGTEAFF. CDR3 coding DNA: TGTGCCAGCAGCTTATCGGCAGGGACTGAAGCTTTCTTT.

This clonotype appeared many times. This sequence joins TRBV15 and TRBJ2-5, with D tentatively TRBD1 (6 bases). This CDR3 spans 15 amino acids. Germline V lookup: CDR1 LNHNV, CDR2 YYDKDF (reference sequence). V shed 1 base and J shed 3 bases, with 12 bases lying between them. For the CDR3, the DNA is TGTGCCACCAGCAGAGCGGCGCAGGGGAAAGAGACCCAGTACTTC. Its translation is CATSRAAQGKETQYF. The full variable domain, completed using reference TRBV15 and TRBJ2-5, is DAMVIQNPRYQVTQFGKPVTLSCSQTLNHNVMYWYQQKSSQAPKLLFHYYDKDFNNEADTPDNFQSRRPNTSFCFLDIRSPGLGDTAMYLCATSRAAQGKETQYFGPGTRLLVL.

This clonotype showed up many times. The chain recombines TRBV6-2 or TRBV6-3 with TRBJ2-7, with D perhaps matching TRBD1 (5 bases). The germline V and J ends were trimmed by 0 bases and 10 bases, with 16 bases remaining between them. The CDR3 has 14 amino acids. Germline values: CDR1 MNHEY, CDR2 SVGEGT. The CDR3 loop reads CASSYSKVQAEQYF. The DNA for the CDR3 is TGTGCCAGCAGTTACTCGAAGGTACAGGCCGAACAGTACTTC.

The chain is built from TRBV5-1 and TRBJ2-3; 8 nucleotides line up with TRBD2. The V segment lost 0 bases and the J segment 5 bases; nucleotides outside the gene matches: 5. Germline assignment: CDR1 SGHRS and CDR2 YFSETQ. There are 15 residues in the CDR3. The CDR3 protein is CASSLGGTSGDTQYF. DNA of the CDR3: TGCGCCAGCAGCTTGGGCGGGACTAGTGGAGATACGCAGTATTTT.

In this sample, this clonotype turned up a few times. The rearrangement uses TRBV9 and TRBJ2-5; D uncertain. Trimming removed 3 bases from V and 2 bases from J, with 8 bases in between. CDR3 length: 13 residues. Germline V CDR1 and CDR2: SGDLS, YYNGEE. For the CDR3, the DNA is TGTGCCAGCAGCGCCCTGACTCAAGAGACCCAGTACTTC. This sequence encodes CASSALTQETQYF. Full variable domain (rest looked up from reference TRBV9 and TRBJ2-5): DSGVTQTPKHLITATGQRVTLRCSPRSGDLSVYWYQQSLDQGLQFLIQYYNGEERAKGNILERFSAQQFPDLHSELNLSSLELGDSALYFCASSALTQETQYFGPGTRLLVL.

This clonotype was recorded many times. The chain uses TRBV18 and TRBJ1-5; 11 nucleotides agree with TRBD1. Unmatched junction bases numbered 6, after V lost 4 bases and J lost 7 bases. In germline, CDR1 is KGHSH, CDR2 LQKENI. There are 15 residues in the CDR3. The CDR3 region is CASSLDRGHQQPQHF. In DNA form, the CDR3 reads TGTGCCAGCTCACTGGACAGGGGGCATCAACAGCCCCAGCATTTT. The full variable domain, rest sourced from reference TRBV18 and TRBJ1-5, is NAGVMQNPRHLVRRRGQEARLRCSPMKGHSHVYWYRQLPEEGLKFMVYLQKENIIDESGMPKERFSAEFPKEGPSILRIQQVVRGDSAAYFCASSLDRGHQQPQHFGDGTRLSIL.

This clonotype has more than one count but fewer than ten. The chain couples TRBV19 to TRBJ1-2, with D possibly TRBD1 on 6 matching bases. CDR3 length: 14 amino acids. V was cut by 5 bases and J by 7 bases, with 17 bases left in between. Germline lookup yields CDR1 LNHDA and CDR2 SQIVND (reference sequence). The CDR3 DNA sequence: TGTGCCAGTAGTCCAACAGGGAGGAAGGGTGGCTACACCTTC. This codes for CASSPTGRKGGYTF.

The chain couples TRBV4-2 to TRBJ1-6, with D unclear. This CDR3 has 13 amino acids. CDR1 and CDR2 (germline): LGHNA, YNFKEQ. The V gene lost 0 bases and the J gene lost 18 bases, with 15 bases spanning the gap. The CDR3 is CASSQDRGKSNHF. CDR3 DNA sequence: TGTGCCAGCAGCCAAGACCGGGGAAAGTCCAACCACTTT.